This T cell receptor beta chain was identified during a study of cytomegalovirus exposure and HLA in healthy donors. Study conclusions and caveats: TCR beta V segments were, for the most part, productive about 87% or about 30% of the time in an earlier analysis.

PCR involved 60 Vbeta and 13 Jbeta primers. Measured with immunoSEQ multiplex PCR; TCRdb has only the in-frame clones, and not every one. In the table there are around 150,000 clones, roughly 80% of which are singletons. This clone showed up just a few times. The antigen is undetermined. The sequencing input was PBMCs. This receptor was obtained from a woman between 25 and 40 years old in good health and CMV-seropositive.

The CDR3 is CASSSGTYEQYF. CDR3 sequence (DNA): TGTGCCAGTAGTTCCGGGACTTACGAGCAGTACTTC. The rearrangement joins TRBV19 to TRBJ2-7; possibly TRBD2 for D (6 bases). In germline, CDR1 is LNHDA, CDR2 SQIVND (reference sequence). V lost 5 bases and J 4 bases, leaving 9 bases between the germline ends. This CDR3 spans 12 amino acids.